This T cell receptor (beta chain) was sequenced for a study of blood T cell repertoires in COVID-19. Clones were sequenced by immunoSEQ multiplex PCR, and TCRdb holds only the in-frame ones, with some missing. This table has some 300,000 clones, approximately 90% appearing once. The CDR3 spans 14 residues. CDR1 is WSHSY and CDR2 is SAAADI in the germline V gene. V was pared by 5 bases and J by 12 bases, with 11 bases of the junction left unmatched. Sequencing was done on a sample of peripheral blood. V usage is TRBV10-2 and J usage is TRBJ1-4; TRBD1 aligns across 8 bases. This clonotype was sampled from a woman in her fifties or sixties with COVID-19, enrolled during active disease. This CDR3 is CASSRQGARAELFF. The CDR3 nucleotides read TGCGCCAGCAGTCGTCAGGGGGCCAGGGCGGAACTGTTTTTT.